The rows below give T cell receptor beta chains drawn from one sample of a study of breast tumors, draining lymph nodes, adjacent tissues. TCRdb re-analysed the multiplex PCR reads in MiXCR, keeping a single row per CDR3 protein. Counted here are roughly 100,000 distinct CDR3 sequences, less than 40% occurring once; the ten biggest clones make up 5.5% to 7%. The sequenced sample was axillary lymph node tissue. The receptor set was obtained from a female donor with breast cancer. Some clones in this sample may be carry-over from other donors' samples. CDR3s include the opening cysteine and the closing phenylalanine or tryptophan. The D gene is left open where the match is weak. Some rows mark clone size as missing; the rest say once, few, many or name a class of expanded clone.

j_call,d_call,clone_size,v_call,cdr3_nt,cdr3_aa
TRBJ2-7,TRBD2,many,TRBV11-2,TGTGCCAGCAGCTTAATACTAGCGGGAGAGGGCGAGCAGTACTTC,CASSLILAGEGEQYF
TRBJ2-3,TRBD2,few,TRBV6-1,TGTGCCAGCAGGCCGGGACTAGCGGGGGGGGATACGCAGTATTTT,CASRPGLAGGDTQYF
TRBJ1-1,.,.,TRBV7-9,TGTGCCAGCAGCTTAGTTGGACCCTCCACATTTTTTTTGGGCACTGAAGCTTTCTTT,CASSLVGPSTFFLGTEAFF
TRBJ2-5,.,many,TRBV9,TGTGCCAGCAGCGTAGAGGACGGGGGCCTAGGGGAGACCCAGTACTTC,CASSVEDGGLGETQYF
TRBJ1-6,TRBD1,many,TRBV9,TGTGCCAGCAGCGCCGGCACAAGACAGGGACTCTCACCCCTCCACTTT,CASSAGTRQGLSPLHF
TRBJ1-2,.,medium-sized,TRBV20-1,TGCAGTGCTAGAGATAAGATTGTGGGAGGGGGTGGCTACACCTTC,CSARDKIVGGGGYTF
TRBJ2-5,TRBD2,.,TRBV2,TGTGCCAGCAGTTGGACTAGCGGGCAGCGAAAACAGACCCAGTACTTC,CASSWTSGQRKQTQYF
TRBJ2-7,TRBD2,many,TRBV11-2,TGTGCCAGCAGCTTCTTAAAGGGGGAGCGGGGGTCCTACGAGCAGTACTTC,CASSFLKGERGSYEQYF
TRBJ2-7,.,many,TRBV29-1,TGCAGCGTTGAAGGGCGGCATGGCCTACCCTACGAGCAGTACTTC,CSVEGRHGLPYEQYF
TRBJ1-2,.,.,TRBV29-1,TGCAGCGTTGAAGGGAGCAGCGAACCAAACTATGGCTACACCTTC,CSVEGSSEPNYGYTF
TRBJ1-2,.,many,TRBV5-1,TGCGCCAGCAGCTGGAACGGGAGGGGAGATTATGGCTACACCTTC,CASSWNGRGDYGYTF
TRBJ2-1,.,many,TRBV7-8,TGTGCCAGCAGCTTAGTAGGTAGCCCCCGCAATGAGCAGTTCTTC,CASSLVGSPRNEQFF
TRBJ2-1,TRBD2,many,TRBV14,TGTGCCAGCAGCCACGGACTAGCGGGAAGAAATGAGCAGTTCTTC,CASSHGLAGRNEQFF
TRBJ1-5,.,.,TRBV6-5,TGTGCCAGCAGCCCCGGGGGACACATCAATCAGCCCCAGCATTTT,CASSPGGHINQPQHF
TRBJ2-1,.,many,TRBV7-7,TGTGCTAGCAGCGCTCACAAGAGCTCCTACAATGAGCAGTTCTTC,CASSAHKSSYNEQFF
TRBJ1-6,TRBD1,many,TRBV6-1,TGTGCCAGCAGTGAAGATGAGGGGGCTAGCTATAATTCACCCCTCCACTTT,CASSEDEGASYNSPLHF
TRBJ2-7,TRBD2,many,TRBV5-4,TGTGCCAGCAGCTTTCATTACCCTAGCGGGGGTTCCTACGAGCAGTACTTC,CASSFHYPSGGSYEQYF
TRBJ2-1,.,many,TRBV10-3,TGTGCCATCAGTGAGTCGAGCGGGCACCATGAGCAGTTCTTC,CAISESSGHHEQFF
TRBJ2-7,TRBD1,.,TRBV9,TGTGCCAGCAGCGGGACAGGGTACACCTACGAGCAGCCCTTC,CASSGTGYTYEQPF
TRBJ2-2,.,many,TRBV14,TGTGCCAGCAGCCAAGGACTAACCCCGGGCACCGGGGAGCTGTTTTTT,CASSQGLTPGTGELFF
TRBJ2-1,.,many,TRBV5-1,TGCGCCAGCAGCTTGGCCTTCAATGAGCAGTTCTTC,CASSLAFNEQFF
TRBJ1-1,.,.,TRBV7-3,TGTGCCAGCAGCTTAACCTATGACACTGAAGCTTTCTTT,CASSLTYDTEAFF
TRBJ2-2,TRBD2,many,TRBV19,TGTGCCAGTAGCACAAACCGCCGGACTAGCTCGCCCACCGGGGAGCTGTTTTTT,CASSTNRRTSSPTGELFF
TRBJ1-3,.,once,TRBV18,TGTGCCAGCTCACCAGCGCAGATCTCTGGAAACACCATATATTTT,CASSPAQISGNTIYF
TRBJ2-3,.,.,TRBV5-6,TGTGCCAGCAGCTTGGACAGACGAACTTGGGGTACGCAGTATTTT,CASSLDRRTWGTQYF
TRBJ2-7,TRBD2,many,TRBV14,TGTGCCAGCAGCTCATCGGGGACTAGCGGGAGGTTGTACGAGCAGTACTTC,CASSSSGTSGRLYEQYF
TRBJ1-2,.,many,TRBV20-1,TGCAGTGCTAGAGGTGCGGGCAGCGACAGCTATGGCTACACCTTC,CSARGAGSDSYGYTF
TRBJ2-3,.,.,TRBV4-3,TGCGCCAGCAGCCAACGGACTCGCACAGATACGCAGTATTTT,CASSQRTRTDTQYF
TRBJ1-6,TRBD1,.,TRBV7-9,TGTGCCAGCAGCCCCCGACAGGGTTCACCCCTCCACTTT,CASSPRQGSPLHF
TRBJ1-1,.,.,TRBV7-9,TGTGCCAGCAGCTACCCCGGACAGAAGCCAAACACTGAAGCTTTCTTT,CASSYPGQKPNTEAFF
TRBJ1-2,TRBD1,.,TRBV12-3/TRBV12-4,TGTGCCAGCAGTGGCCCGGGACAGGGGAACTATGGCTACACCTTC,CASSGPGQGNYGYTF
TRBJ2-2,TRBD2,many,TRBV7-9,TGTGCCAGCAGCCCCCTCACTGGACTAGCCGGGGAGCTGTTTTTT,CASSPLTGLAGELFF
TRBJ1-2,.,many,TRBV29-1,TGCAGCGGGACCGGGACGGATGGCTACACCTTC,CSGTGTDGYTF
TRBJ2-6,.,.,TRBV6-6,TGTGCCAGCAGTTACGGAGGGGCCCGGACCTCTGGGGCCAACGTCCTGACTTTC,CASSYGGARTSGANVLTF
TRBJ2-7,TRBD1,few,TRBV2,TGTGCCAGCAGATCGACAGGGGGAGGATACGAGCAGTACTTC,CASRSTGGGYEQYF
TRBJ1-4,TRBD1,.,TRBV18,TGTGCCAGCTCACCGGGACAGGGTATTGAAAAACTGTTTTTT,CASSPGQGIEKLFF